Described below is a single T cell receptor beta chain sequence and its context. The entry originates in a study of T cells in narcolepsy. TCRdb's copy holds only in-frame clones and misses some; the assay was immunoSEQ multiplex PCR. Of approximately 22,000 clones detected, about 60% appear once; the ten largest clones hold approximately 12%. CDR1 LGHNA and CDR2 YSLEER come from the germline V gene. This CDR3 comprises 14 residues. V shed 0 bases and J shed 4 bases, with 8 bases lying between them. This TCR was recovered from a human donor in good health. J is TRBJ2-3 and V is TRBV4-3; D is unresolved. Sequenced input: memory (CD45RA-) CD4+ T cells from blood. This chain's CDR3 is CASSQEWGSDTQYF. CDR3 DNA: TGCGCCAGCAGCCAAGAATGGGGATCAGATACGCAGTATTTT.